This record looks at one T cell receptor beta chain sequence and its context. CDR1 PRHDT and CDR2 FYEKMQ come from the germline V gene (reference sequence). The CDR3 totals 14 residues. V lost 4 bases to trimming and J lost 2 bases, with 12 bases between them. This sample was taken from a study of blood T cell repertoires in COVID-19. Across the whole study: Both acute and convalescent COVID-19 samples were obtained from the United States, Italy and Spain. Sources were T cells, B-cell-depleted T cells, or PBMCs; the material itself was cDNA or gDNA.

Original processing notes: Amplification of reference gene primers provided the estimated nucleated cell counts. The repertoire was sequenced with immunoSEQ multiplex PCR; TCRdb's copy has only in-frame clones and lacks some. V and J calls and clone size are given by that table; D and trimming were obtained from the DNA. The sample has roughly 190,000 clones, about 86% seen once; the top ten hold 2.5% to 3.5%. J is TRBJ2-7 and V is TRBV13; no clear D. What was sequenced was peripheral blood. This clonotype originated in a man aged 45-65 years with active or convalescent COVID-19. The CDR3 loop reads CASSSDKAPYEQYF. Written as DNA, the CDR3 is TGTGCCAGCAGCTCCGACAAAGCACCCTACGAGCAGTACTTC.